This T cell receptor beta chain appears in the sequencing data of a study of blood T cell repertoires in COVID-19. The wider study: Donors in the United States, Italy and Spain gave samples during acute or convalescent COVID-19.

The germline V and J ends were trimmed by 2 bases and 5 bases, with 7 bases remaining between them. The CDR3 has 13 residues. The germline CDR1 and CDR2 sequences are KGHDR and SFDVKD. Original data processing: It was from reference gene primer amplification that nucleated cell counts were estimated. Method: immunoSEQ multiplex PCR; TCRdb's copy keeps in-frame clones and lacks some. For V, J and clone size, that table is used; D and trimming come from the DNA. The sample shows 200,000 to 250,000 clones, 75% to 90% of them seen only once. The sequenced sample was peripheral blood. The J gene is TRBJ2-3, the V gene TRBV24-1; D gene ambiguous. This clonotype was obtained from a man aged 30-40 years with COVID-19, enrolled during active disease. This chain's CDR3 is CATSDSPGDTQYF. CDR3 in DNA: TGTGCCACCAGTGATTCCCCGGGAGATACGCAGTATTTT.